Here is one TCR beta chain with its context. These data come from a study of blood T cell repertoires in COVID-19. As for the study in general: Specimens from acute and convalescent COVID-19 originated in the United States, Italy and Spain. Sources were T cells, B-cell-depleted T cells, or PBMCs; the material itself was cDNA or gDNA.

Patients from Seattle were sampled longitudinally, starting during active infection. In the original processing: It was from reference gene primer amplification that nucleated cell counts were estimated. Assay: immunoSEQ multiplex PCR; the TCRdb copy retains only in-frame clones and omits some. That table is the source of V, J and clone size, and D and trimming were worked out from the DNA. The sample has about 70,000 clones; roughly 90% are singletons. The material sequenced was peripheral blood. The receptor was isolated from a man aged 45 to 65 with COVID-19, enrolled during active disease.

The CDR3 nucleotides are TGTGCCAGCTCACCGGTAGCCGGGGAGCTGTTTTTT. Encoded protein: CASSPVAGELFF. The chain employs TRBV18 and TRBJ2-2; D is unresolved. CDR3 size: 12 residues. CDR1 and CDR2 (germline): KGHSH, LQKENI. The V and J ends lost 3 bases and 6 bases respectively, with 5 bases between them.